This T cell receptor (beta chain) originates from a study of regulatory T cells in long-lasting Graves disease. Trimming removed 2 bases at V and 1 base at J, with 9 bases between. The CDR3 sequence is 14 residues long. The germline CDR1 and CDR2 sequences are DFQATT and SNEGSKA (reference sequence). Arm-PCR of CDR3 regions and iRepertoire HTBI primers were used to build TCR beta libraries. TCRdb reprocessed the multiplex PCR reads with MiXCR, giving one entry per CDR3 protein. The data hold approximately 690,000 distinct CDR3 sequences, with around 30% observed a single time. Time point meaning: persistent/refractory GD, antithyroid drugs over 5 years with positive TRAb. PBMC RNA served as the TCR library source.

This specimen consisted of peripheral blood mononuclear cells (PBMCs), obtained when the disease was refractory, from a patient treated with antithyroid drugs. This receptor was identified in a female donor with Graves disease. The rearrangement links TRBV20-1 to TRBJ2-1; D gene ambiguous. The CDR3 loop reads CSARWEASYNEQFF. The DNA for the CDR3 is TGCAGTGCTAGATGGGAAGCGTCCTACAATGAGCAGTTCTTC.